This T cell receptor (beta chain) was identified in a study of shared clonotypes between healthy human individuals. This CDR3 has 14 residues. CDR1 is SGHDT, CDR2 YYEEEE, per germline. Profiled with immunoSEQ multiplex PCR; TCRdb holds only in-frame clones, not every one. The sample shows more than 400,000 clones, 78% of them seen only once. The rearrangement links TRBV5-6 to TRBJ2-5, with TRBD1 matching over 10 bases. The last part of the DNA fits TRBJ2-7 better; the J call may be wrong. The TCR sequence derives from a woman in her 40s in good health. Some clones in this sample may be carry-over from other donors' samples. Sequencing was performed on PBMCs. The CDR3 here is CASSSRQGAYEQYF. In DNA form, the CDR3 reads TGTGCCAGCAGCTCGCGACAGGGGGCTTACGAGCAGTACTTC.